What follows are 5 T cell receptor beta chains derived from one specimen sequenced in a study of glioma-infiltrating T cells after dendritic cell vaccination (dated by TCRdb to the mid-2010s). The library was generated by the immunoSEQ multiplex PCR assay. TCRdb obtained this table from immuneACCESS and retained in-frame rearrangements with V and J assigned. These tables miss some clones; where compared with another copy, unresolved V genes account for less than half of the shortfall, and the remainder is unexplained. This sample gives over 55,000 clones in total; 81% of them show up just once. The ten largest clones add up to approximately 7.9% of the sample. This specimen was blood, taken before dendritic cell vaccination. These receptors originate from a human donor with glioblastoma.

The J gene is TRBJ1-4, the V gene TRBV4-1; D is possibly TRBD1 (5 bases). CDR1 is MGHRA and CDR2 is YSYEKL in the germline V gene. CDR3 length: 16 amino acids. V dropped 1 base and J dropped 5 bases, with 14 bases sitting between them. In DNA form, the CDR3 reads TGCGCCAGCAGCCAAGGGGGGGGGACCTCCAATGAAAAACTGTTTTTT. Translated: CASSQGGGTSNEKLFF.

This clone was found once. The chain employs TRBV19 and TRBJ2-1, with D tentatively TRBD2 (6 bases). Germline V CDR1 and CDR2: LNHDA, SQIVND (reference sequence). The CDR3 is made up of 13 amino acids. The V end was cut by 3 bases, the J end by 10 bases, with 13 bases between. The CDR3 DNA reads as TGTGCCAGTAGTATTGGGACTTTGGGAGAGCAGTTCTTC. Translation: CASSIGTLGEQFF.

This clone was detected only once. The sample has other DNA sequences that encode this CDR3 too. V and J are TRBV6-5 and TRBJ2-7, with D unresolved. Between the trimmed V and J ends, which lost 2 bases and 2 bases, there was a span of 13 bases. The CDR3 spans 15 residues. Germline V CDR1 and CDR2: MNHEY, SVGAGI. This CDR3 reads CASSYVAEPTYEQYF. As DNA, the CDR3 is TGTGCCAGCAGTTACGTGGCGGAACCGACCTACGAGCAGTACTTC.

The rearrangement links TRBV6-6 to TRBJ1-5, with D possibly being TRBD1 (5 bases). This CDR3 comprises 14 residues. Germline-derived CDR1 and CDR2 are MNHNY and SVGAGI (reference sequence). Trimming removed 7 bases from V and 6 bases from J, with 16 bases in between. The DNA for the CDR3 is TGTGCCAGCAAGCGGGGGAGGGACGGTCAGCCCCAGCATTTT. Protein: CASKRGRDGQPQHF.

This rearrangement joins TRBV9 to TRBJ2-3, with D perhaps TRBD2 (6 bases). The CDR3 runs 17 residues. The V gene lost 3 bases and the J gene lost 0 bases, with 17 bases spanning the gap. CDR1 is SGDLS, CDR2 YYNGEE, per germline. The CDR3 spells CASSARGLSESTDTQYF. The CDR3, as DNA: TGTGCCAGCAGCGCCCGGGGACTCTCGGAGAGCACAGATACGCAGTATTTT.